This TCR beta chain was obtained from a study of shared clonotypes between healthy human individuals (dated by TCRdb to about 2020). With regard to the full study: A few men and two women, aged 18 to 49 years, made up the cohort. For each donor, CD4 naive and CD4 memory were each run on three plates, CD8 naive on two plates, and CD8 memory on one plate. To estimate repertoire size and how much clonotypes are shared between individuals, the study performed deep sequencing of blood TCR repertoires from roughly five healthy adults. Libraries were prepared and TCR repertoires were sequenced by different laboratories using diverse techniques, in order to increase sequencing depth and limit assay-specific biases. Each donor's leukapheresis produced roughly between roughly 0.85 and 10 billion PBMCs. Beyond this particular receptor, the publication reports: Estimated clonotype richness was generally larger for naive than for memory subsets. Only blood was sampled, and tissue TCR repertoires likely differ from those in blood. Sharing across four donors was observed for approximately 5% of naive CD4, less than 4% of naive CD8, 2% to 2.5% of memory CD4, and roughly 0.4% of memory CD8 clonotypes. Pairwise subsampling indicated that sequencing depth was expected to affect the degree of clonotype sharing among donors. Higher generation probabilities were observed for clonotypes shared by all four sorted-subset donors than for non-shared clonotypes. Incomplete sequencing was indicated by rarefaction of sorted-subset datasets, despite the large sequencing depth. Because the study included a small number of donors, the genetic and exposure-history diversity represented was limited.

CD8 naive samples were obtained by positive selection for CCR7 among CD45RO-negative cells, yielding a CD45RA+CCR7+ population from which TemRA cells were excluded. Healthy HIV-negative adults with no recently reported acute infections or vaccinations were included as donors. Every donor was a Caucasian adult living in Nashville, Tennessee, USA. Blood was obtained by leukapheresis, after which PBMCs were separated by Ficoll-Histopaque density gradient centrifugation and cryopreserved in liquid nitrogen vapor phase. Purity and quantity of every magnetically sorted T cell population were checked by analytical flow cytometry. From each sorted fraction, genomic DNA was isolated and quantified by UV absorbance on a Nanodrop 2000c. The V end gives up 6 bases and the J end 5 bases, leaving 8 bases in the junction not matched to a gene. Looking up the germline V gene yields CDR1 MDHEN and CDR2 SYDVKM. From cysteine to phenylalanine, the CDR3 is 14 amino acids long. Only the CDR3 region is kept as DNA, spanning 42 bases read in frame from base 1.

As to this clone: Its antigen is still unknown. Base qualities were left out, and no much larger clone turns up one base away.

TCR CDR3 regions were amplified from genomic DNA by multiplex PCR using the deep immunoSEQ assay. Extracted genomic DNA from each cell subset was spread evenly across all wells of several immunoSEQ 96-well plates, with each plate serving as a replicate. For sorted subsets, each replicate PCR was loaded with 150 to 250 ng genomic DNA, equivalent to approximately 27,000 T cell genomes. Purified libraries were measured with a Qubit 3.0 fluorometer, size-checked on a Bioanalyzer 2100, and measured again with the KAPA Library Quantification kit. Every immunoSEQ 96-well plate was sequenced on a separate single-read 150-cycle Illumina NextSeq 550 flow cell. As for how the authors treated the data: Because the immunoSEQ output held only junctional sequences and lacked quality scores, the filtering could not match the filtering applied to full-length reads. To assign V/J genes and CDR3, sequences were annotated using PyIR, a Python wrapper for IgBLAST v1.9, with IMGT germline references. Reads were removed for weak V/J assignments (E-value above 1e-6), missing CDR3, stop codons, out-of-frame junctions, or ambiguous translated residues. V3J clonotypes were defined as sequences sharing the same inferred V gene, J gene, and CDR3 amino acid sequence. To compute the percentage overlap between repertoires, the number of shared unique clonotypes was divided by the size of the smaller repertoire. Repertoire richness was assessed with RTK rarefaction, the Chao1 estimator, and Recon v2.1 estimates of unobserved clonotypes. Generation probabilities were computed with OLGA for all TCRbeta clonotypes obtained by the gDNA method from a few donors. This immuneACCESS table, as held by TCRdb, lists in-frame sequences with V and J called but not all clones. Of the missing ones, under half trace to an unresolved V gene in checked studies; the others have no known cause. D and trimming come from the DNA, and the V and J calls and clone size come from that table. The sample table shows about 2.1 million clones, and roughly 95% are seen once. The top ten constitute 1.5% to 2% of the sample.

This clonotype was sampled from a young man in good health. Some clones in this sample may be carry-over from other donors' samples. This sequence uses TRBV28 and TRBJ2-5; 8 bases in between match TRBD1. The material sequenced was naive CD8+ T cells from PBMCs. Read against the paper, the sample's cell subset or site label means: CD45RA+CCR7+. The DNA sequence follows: TGTGCCAGCAGCCAGACAGGGGTGGGCGAGACCCAGTACTTC. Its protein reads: CASSQTGVGETQYF.